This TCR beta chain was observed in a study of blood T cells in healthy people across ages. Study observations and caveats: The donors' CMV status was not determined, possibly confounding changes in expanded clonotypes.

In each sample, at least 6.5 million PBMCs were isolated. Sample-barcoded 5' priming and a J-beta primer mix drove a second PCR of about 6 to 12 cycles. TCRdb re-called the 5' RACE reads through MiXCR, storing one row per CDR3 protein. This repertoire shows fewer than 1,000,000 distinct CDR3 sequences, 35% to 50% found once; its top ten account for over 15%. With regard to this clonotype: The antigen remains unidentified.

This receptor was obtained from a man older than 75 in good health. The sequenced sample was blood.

This CDR3 is CASSKFGLAFKEQFF. The CDR3 DNA follows: TGTGCCAGCAGCAAATTCGGACTAGCGTTCAAGGAGCAGTTCTTC. The chain has TRBV21-1 and TRBJ2-1; TRBD2 is the table's D call and was not checked against the DNA. TRBV21-1 constitutes a pseudogene. The length of the CDR3 is 15 residues.